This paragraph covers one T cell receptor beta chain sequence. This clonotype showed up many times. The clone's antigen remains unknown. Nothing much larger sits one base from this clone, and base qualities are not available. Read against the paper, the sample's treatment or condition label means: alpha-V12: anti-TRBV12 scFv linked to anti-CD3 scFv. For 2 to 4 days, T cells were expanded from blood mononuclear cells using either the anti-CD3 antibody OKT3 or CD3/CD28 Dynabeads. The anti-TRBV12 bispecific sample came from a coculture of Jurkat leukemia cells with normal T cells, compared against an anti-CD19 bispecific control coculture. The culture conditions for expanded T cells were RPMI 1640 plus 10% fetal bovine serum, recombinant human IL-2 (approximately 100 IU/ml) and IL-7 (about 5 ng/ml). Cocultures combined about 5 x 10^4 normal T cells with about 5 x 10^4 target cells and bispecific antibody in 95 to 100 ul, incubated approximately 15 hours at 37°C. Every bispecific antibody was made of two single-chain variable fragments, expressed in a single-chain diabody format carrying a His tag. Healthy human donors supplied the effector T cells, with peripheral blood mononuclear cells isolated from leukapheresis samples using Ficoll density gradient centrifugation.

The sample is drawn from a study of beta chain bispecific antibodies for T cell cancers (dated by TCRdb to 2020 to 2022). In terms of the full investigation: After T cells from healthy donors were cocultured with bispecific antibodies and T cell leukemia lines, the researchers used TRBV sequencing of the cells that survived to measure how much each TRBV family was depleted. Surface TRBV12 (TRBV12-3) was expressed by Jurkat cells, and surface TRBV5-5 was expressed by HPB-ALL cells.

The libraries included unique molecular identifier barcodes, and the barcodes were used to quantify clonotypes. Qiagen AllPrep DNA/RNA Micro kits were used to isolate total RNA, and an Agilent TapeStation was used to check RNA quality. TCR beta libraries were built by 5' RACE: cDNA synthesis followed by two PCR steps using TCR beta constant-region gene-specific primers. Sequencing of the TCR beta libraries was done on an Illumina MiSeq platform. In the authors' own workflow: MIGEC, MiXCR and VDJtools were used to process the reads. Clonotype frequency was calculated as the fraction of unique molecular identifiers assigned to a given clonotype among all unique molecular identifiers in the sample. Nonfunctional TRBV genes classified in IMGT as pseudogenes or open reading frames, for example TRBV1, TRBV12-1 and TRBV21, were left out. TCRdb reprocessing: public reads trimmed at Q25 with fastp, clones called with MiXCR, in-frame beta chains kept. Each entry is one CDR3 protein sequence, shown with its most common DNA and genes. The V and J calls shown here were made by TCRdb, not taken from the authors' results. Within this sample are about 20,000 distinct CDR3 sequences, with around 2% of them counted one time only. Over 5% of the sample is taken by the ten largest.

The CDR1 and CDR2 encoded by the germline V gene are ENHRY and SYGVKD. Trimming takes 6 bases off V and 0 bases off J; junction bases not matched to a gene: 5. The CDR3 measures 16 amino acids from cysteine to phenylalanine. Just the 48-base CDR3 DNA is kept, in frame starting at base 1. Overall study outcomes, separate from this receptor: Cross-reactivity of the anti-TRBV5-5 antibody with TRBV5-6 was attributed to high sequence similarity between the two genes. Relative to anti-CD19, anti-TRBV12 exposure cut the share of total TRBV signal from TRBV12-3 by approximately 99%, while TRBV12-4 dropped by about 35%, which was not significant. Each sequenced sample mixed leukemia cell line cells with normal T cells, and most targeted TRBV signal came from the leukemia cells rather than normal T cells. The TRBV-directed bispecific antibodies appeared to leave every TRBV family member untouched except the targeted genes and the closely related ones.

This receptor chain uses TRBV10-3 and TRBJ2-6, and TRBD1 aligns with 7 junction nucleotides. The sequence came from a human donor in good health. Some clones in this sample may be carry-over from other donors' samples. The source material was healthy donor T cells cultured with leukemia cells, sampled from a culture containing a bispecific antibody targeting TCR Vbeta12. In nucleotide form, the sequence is TGTGCCATCAGGAGGGACAGCCTCTCTGGGGCCAACGTCCTGACTTTC. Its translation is CAIRRDSLSGANVLTF.